This TCR beta chain stems from a study of T cell clonotyping in hematopoietic cell transplantation. Whole-study findings and limits: Few recipient clonotypes overlapped donors; over 95% were de novo at given depth. Cells were unsorted, so CD4 and CD8 contributions were not separated.

The germline V gene encodes CDR1 LNHDA and CDR2 SQIVND (reference sequence). The length of the CDR3 is 14 residues. V dropped 10 bases and J dropped 3; count of bases not matched to a gene: 9. Recipients were bled about 28 days pretransplant and at posttransplant days 30, 100, 180. Generated by immunoSEQ multiplex PCR, the TCRdb table keeps only in-frame clones and is missing some. The sample records more than 5,000 clones, 80% to 90% being singletons. Details on this clone: What it binds is not known.

The chain links TRBV19 to TRBJ2-7, with 10 positions matching TRBD2. The clonotype was recovered from a female patient aged 40-50 years who had an allogeneic stem cell transplant from a related donor, so the T cells may come from the graft donor. Some clones in this sample may be carry-over from other donors' samples. This material consisted of peripheral blood mononuclear cells, taken 100 days after allogeneic stem cell transplant. The CDR3 nucleotides read TGTGCCACCGCAGTCGGGACTAGCGTCTACGAGCAGTACTTC. It yields the protein CATAVGTSVYEQYF.